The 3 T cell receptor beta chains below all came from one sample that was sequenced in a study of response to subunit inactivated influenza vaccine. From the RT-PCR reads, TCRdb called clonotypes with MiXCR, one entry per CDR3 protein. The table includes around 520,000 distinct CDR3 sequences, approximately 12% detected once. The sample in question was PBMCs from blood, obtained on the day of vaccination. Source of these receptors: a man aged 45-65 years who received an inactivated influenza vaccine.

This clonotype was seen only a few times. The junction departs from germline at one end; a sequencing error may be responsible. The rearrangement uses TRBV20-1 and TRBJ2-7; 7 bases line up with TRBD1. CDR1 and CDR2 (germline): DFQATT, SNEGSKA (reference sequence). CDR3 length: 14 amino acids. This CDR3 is CSARMDRTAAGPDF. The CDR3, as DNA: TGCAGTGCTAGGATGGACAGGACGGCGGCGGGCCCCGACTTC.

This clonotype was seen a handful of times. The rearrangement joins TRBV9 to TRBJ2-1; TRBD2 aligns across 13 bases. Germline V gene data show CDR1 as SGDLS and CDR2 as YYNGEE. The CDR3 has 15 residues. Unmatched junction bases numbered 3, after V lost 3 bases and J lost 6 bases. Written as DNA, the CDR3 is TGTGCCAGCAGCGCAGGACTAGCGGGAGTCAATGAGCAGTTCTTC. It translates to CASSAGLAGVNEQFF.

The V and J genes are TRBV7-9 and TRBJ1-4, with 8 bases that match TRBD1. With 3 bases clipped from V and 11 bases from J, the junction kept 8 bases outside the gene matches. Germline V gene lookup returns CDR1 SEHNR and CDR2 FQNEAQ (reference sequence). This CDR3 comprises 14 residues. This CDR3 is CASSFNRGQEKLFF. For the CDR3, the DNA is TGTGCCAGCAGCTTTAACCGGGGACAGGAGAAACTGTTTTTT.